A single sample is the source of the 30 T cell receptor beta chains below, sequenced in a study of cytomegalovirus exposure and HLA in healthy donors. Researchers ran the PCR with 60 Vbeta and 13 Jbeta primers. Profiling relied on immunoSEQ multiplex PCR, and the TCRdb table lists in-frame clones only, not all of them. The sample records some 170,000 clones, around four fifths being singletons. The sequenced sample consisted of PBMCs. The origin of the receptors is a girl aged 2 to 9 in good health and CMV-seropositive.

This chain joins TRBV9 and TRBJ2-3, with 10 bases identical to TRBD1. Germline CDR1 SGDLS, CDR2 YYNGEE. The CDR3 extends over 15 amino acids. The ends lost 3 bases at V and 3 bases at J; junction bases unmatched: 4. In DNA form, the CDR3 reads TGTGCCAGCAGCGCAGAGGGACAGGGGACAGATACGCAGTATTTT. This gives the protein CASSAEGQGTDTQYF.

The rearrangement uses TRBV5-1 and TRBJ2-5; possible D gene TRBD2, 5 bases. Trimming removed 6 bases from V and 2 bases from J, with 17 bases in between. The CDR3 loop spans 15 amino acids. Germline-derived CDR1 and CDR2 are SGHRS and YFSETQ. The CDR3 nucleotides are TGCGCCAGCACAGCGTTGGGAGCCCGACAAGAGACCCAGTACTTC. Translating it yields CASTALGARQETQYF.

The chain joins TRBV28 to TRBJ1-1; 7 positions match TRBD1. V lost 5 bases to trimming and J lost 5 bases; unmatched junction nucleotides: 11. CDR3 size: 15 residues. Germline CDR1 reads MDHEN; CDR2 reads SYDVKM. The CDR3 sequence is CASSRNRGRGTEAFF. For the CDR3, the DNA is TGTGCCAGCAGTCGCAACAGGGGCCGTGGGACTGAAGCTTTCTTT.

For the CDR3, the DNA is TGTGCCAGCAGCTTAGTTAGACAGGGGGCTGTGGAAGCTTTCTTT. As protein: CASSLVRQGAVEAFF. This chain uses TRBV7-9 with TRBJ1-1; the match to TRBD1 covers 10 bases. Per germline, CDR1 SEHNR and CDR2 FQNEAQ (reference sequence). With 1 base clipped from V and 8 bases from J, the junction kept 7 bases outside the gene matches. The CDR3 is made up of 15 amino acids.

The V call is TRBV5-4, the J call TRBJ2-3; 7 bases align to TRBD2. The junction had 3 bases not matched to a gene; V was cut back by 3 bases and J by 2 bases. CDR3 length: 14 amino acids. Germline lookup yields CDR1 SGHNT and CDR2 YYREEE (reference sequence). The CDR3 loop is CASSYRDYTDTQYF. DNA for the CDR3: TGTGCCAGCAGCTACCGGGACTACACAGATACGCAGTATTTT.

The chain uses TRBV21-1 and TRBJ2-3; TRBD2, the table's D call, lacks a check against the DNA. TRBV21-1 is deemed a pseudogene. The CDR3 sequence is 12 residues long. CDR3 bases: TGTGCCAGCAGCTCTAGCACAGATACGCAGTATTTT. Amino acid sequence: CASSSSTDTQYF.

The chain uses TRBV19 and TRBJ2-1, with D perhaps matching TRBD2 (6 bases). Trimming removed 3 bases at V and 5 bases at J, with 14 bases between. Germline V CDR1 and CDR2: LNHDA, SQIVND (reference sequence). The CDR3 is 15 residues long. In DNA form, the CDR3 reads TGTGCCAGTAGTATCATCTACGGGAGCCACAATGAGCAGTTCTTC. It specifies CASSIIYGSHNEQFF.

This sequence joins TRBV4-1 and TRBJ1-1; D perhaps matches TRBD1 (5 bases). Trimming left V 10 bases short and J 1 base short, with 16 bases between. The germline V gene has CDR1 MGHRA and CDR2 YSYEKL. CDR3 length equals 14 residues. The CDR3: CATRGILWNTEAFF. The CDR3 DNA is TGCGCCACCCGGGGGATTTTATGGAACACTGAAGCTTTCTTT.

V gene TRBV5-1 combines with J gene TRBJ2-1, with 9 bases identical to TRBD2. In germline, CDR1 is SGHRS, CDR2 YFSETQ. Trimming took 0 bases from V and 7 from J; bases not matched to a gene: 5. This CDR3 is 15 amino acids long. CDR3 sequence (DNA): TGCGCCAGCAGCTTGGATAGGCTAGCGGGAAATGAGCAGTTCTTC. Protein: CASSLDRLAGNEQFF.

V is TRBV29-1 and J is TRBJ2-3, with 9 bases fitting TRBD1. The CDR3 loop spans 13 amino acids. CDR1 SQVTM and CDR2 ANQGSEA come from the germline V gene. The junction had 1 base not matched to a gene; V was cut back by 6 bases and J by 0 bases. This CDR3 reads CSVGQGSTDTQYF. The CDR3 DNA reads as TGCAGCGTAGGACAGGGGAGCACAGATACGCAGTATTTT.

This clone was picked up one time. This rearrangement joins TRBV9 to TRBJ2-2; D is undetermined. Germline loops: CDR1 SGDLS, CDR2 YYNGEE. V lost 0 bases to trimming and J lost 8 bases, with 8 bases between them. This CDR3 has 13 amino acids. CDR3 in DNA: TGTGCCAGCAGCGTAGGGGCGTCTGGGGAGCTGTTTTTT. It translates to CASSVGASGELFF.

This sequence joins TRBV28 and TRBJ2-7, with TRBD2 matching 9 bases. V shed 4 bases and J 0 bases; nucleotides not matched to a gene: 7. The CDR3 sequence is 16 residues long. CDR1 MDHEN and CDR2 SYDVKM come from the germline V gene. The CDR3 sequence is CASSSRGLAYSYEQYF. CDR3 nucleotide sequence: TGTGCCAGCAGTTCACGGGGACTAGCCTACTCCTACGAGCAGTACTTC.

The chain is built from TRBV5-1 and TRBJ2-5; 11 positions agree with TRBD1. The DNA end is more similar to TRBJ2-7, so the J call may be wrong. The CDR3 totals 15 residues. The germline V gene has CDR1 SGHRS and CDR2 YFSETQ. The CDR3 is CASSLSGTGGYEQYF. Written as DNA, the CDR3 is TGCGCCAGCAGCCTTTCCGGGACAGGGGGTTACGAGCAGTACTTC.

Here the CDR3 reads CASSQLGLAKYPSYNEQFF. CDR3 nucleotide sequence: TGCGCCAGCAGCCAACTGGGACTAGCGAAATATCCCTCCTACAATGAGCAGTTCTTC. The chain is built from TRBV4-1 and TRBJ2-1, with 10 bases fitting TRBD2. Germline CDR1 is MGHRA and CDR2 is YSYEKL. Trimming cost V 2 bases and J 0 bases; bases outside gene matches: 10. The CDR3 has 19 amino acids.

The rearrangement links TRBV9 to TRBJ2-4; 11 positions match TRBD2. V lost 3 bases, J lost 3 bases, and 2 bases stayed unmatched. Germline CDR1 and CDR2: SGDLS and YYNGEE. The CDR3 sequence is 15 residues long. This CDR3 reads CASSDLAGGKNIQYF. CDR3 bases: TGTGCCAGCAGCGACCTAGCGGGAGGCAAAAACATTCAGTACTTC.

This clone was observed a few times. This chain joins TRBV19 and TRBJ2-1; D is undetermined. CDR1 and CDR2 from the germline V gene are LNHDA and SQIVND (reference sequence). Trimming removed 4 bases at V and 0 bases at J, with 10 bases between. The length of the CDR3 is 15 residues. As DNA, the CDR3 is TGTGCCAGTAGTACCCTCCCGAGCTCCTACAATGAGCAGTTCTTC. Its translation is CASSTLPSSYNEQFF.

About this clone itself: Because the CDR3's place on the DNA is in doubt, the DNA is left out and the CDR3 is given as listed by TCRdb. V and J are TRBV7-9 and TRBJ2-5; the table names TRBD2, a call not compared with the DNA. Germline V gene data show CDR1 as SEHNR and CDR2 as FQNEAQ (reference sequence). The CDR3 spans 11 amino acids, including both terminal residues. CDR3 protein: CASSTSETQYF.

This chain connects TRBV4-2 to TRBJ2-7, with a tentative D call TRBD1 (5 bases). The CDR3 is 15 residues long. Germline CDR1 is LGHNA and CDR2 is YNFKEQ. Deletions cut 2 bases from V and 5 bases from J, with 16 bases between. The CDR3 spells CASSQTNTIGDEQYF. The DNA of the CDR3 is TGTGCCAGCAGCCAAACTAATACCATAGGGGACGAGCAGTACTTC.

This clone was seen a single time. This chain links TRBV6-4 with TRBJ2-1; possible D gene TRBD2, 6 bases. V dropped 2 bases and J dropped 5 bases, with 13 bases sitting between them. The CDR3 has 15 amino acids. The germline gives CDR1 MRHNA, CDR2 SNTAGT. Written as DNA, the CDR3 is TGTGCCAGCAGTGACCGGCTAGCGAGGAACAATGAGCAGTTCTTC. It translates to CASSDRLARNNEQFF.

This chain connects TRBV18 to TRBJ1-1, with D perhaps matching TRBD1 (5 bases). Germline CDR1 is KGHSH and CDR2 is LQKENI. The CDR3 consists of 14 residues. V shed 3 bases and J shed 5 bases, with 13 bases lying between them. The CDR3 DNA reads as TGTGCCAGCTCACCGAAACAGGAGGGGACTGAAGCTTTCTTT. Translation gives CASSPKQEGTEAFF.

In DNA form, the CDR3 reads TGTGCCAGCTCTCCTACAGGGGGTAGTCGTTGGTACACTGAAGCTTTCTTT. Translation: CASSPTGGSRWYTEAFF. The chain carries TRBV18 and TRBJ1-1, with TRBD1 matching 8 bases. The CDR3 is 17 residues long. Germline CDR1 KGHSH, CDR2 LQKENI. V gave up 6 bases and J gave up 3 bases; unmatched junction bases: 15.

The V call is TRBV4-1, the J call TRBJ1-5; D gene unclear. V lost 5 bases and J 7 bases, leaving 12 bases between the germline ends. The CDR3 spans 13 residues. Per germline, CDR1 MGHRA and CDR2 YSYEKL. The CDR3 coding sequence is TGCGCCAGCAGCTTGGGCGGAGGGCAGCCCCAGCATTTT. Translating gives CASSLGGGQPQHF.

On this clone: It is unclear where the CDR3 begins or ends on the DNA, so no DNA is shown, and the CDR3 is as TCRdb lists it. The chain combines TRBV10-1 with TRBJ2-7; the table's D call of TRBD1 was not tested on the DNA. Germline loops: CDR1 WNHNN, CDR2 SYGVQD (reference sequence). The CDR3 contains 17 residues when both ends are counted. The CDR3 sequence: CASILDRGSFASYEQYF.

This chain connects TRBV6-6 to TRBJ1-1, with 7 bases lining up with TRBD1. CDR3 length: 13 amino acids. Germline V gene sequence: CDR1 MNHNY, CDR2 SVGAGI (reference sequence). The ends lost 6 bases at V and 6 bases at J; junction bases unmatched: 7. The CDR3 spells CASSRQGSAEAFF. DNA of the CDR3: TGTGCCAGCAGCCGACAGGGTTCGGCTGAAGCTTTCTTT.

This rearrangement joins TRBV5-4 to TRBJ1-4; 7 bases match TRBD1. V was clipped by 4 bases and J by 11 bases; unmatched bases: 8. The CDR3 consists of 13 residues. Per germline, CDR1 SGHNT and CDR2 YYREEE (reference sequence). CDR3 nucleotide sequence: TGTGCCAGCAGCAGCGGACAGGTCGGGAAACTGTTTTTT. Amino acids: CASSSGQVGKLFF.

The chain employs TRBV11-2 and TRBJ2-3; 11 bases match TRBD2. J lost 7 bases, V lost 1 base, and 16 bases had no gene match. Germline values: CDR1 SGHAT, CDR2 FQNNGV. The CDR3 spans 19 residues. The DNA of the CDR3 is TGTGCCAGCAGCTTAGCCCTGGGACAACTAGCGGGAGATGGCAATACGCAGTATTTT. This translates into CASSLALGQLAGDGNTQYF.

The chain couples TRBV28 to TRBJ1-1, with D tentatively TRBD1 (6 bases). The CDR3 loop spans 14 amino acids. Germline V gene sequence: CDR1 MDHEN, CDR2 SYDVKM. V was trimmed by 5 bases and J by 4 bases, leaving 14 bases between them. In DNA, the CDR3 is TGTGCCAGCAGTCTCCCACAGGGTGCCACTGAAGCTTTCTTT. Translating gives CASSLPQGATEAFF.

The chain links TRBV29-1 to TRBJ1-2; no firm D call. Germline CDR1 and CDR2: SQVTM and ANQGSEA. V lost 0 bases and J lost 2, with 7 bases in between. CDR3 size: 13 residues. The CDR3: CSVEDGENYGYTF. CDR3 in DNA: TGCAGCGTTGAAGATGGGGAGAACTATGGCTACACCTTC.

The V call is TRBV14, the J call TRBJ2-3; TRBD2 might be the D (5 bases). The V gene lost 5 bases and the J gene lost 4 bases, with 10 bases spanning the gap. Germline CDR1 reads SGHDN; CDR2 reads FVKESK. This CDR3 region has 13 residues. As DNA, the CDR3 is TGTGCCAGCAGCGCGACTATTTCAGATACGCAGTATTTT. It translates to CASSATISDTQYF.

V is TRBV19 and J is TRBJ2-2, with TRBD2 matching 14 bases. Germline V lookup: CDR1 LNHDA, CDR2 SQIVND (reference sequence). V shed 7 bases, J shed 2 bases, and the junction held 12 bases outside the gene matches. This CDR3 region has 19 residues. The CDR3 region is CASTLRGLAGGSNTGELFF. CDR3 in DNA: TGTGCCAGTACCCTACGAGGACTAGCGGGGGGTTCCAACACCGGGGAGCTGTTTTTT. Variable domain in full (rest from reference TRBV19 and TRBJ2-2): DGGITQSPKYLFRKEGQNVTLSCEQNLNHDAMYWYRQDPGQGLRLIYYSQIVNDFQKGDIAEGYSVSREKKESFPLTVTSAQKNPTAFYLCASTLRGLAGGSNTGELFFGEGSRLTVL.